These 27 T cell receptor beta chains were all obtained from the same sample, sequenced in a study of spatial heterogeneity in lung cancer. One entry per CDR3 protein, called by TCRdb with MiXCR from the 5' RACE reads. The sample lists 10,000 to 12,000 distinct CDR3 sequences; approximately 5% were seen once. The time point is: sample taken at primary tumor resection. Whole RNA came from tumor, nontumor lung or frozen PBMC and was sequenced without being sorted. The specimen comprised PBMCs, sampled at surgery. These receptor sequences come from a male donor with early-stage non-small cell lung cancer.

This clonotype was seen many times. V is TRBV28 and J is TRBJ1-6, with 9 bases aligning to TRBD1. With V trimmed by 5 bases and J by 11 bases, 16 bases remained unmatched. In germline, CDR1 is MDHEN, CDR2 SYDVKM. The CDR3 loop spans 17 amino acids. CDR3 loop: CASSPGTGSELRPPLHF. In DNA form, the CDR3 reads TGTGCCAGCAGTCCCGGGACAGGGTCAGAGTTGCGTCCACCCCTCCACTTT.

The genes are TRBV29-1 and TRBJ2-2, with 7 bases lining up with TRBD2. There are 14 residues in the CDR3. From germline, CDR1 is SQVTM and CDR2 ANQGSEA. V lost 8 bases to trimming and J lost 0 bases; unmatched junction nucleotides: 6. The CDR3 protein is CSTGGTSNTGELFF. The DNA of the CDR3 is TGCAGCACCGGGGGGACTTCGAACACCGGGGAGCTGTTTTTT.

In this sample, this clonotype turned up a few times. The chain employs TRBV2 and TRBJ2-7; D unclear. V lost 4 bases to trimming and J lost 1 base, with 17 bases between them. The CDR3 runs 16 residues. Germline CDR1 and CDR2: SNHLY and FYNNEI. DNA of the CDR3: TGTGCCAGCAGTGCGCTCGGCAGTGAGGATTCCTACGAGCAGTACTTC. Encoded protein: CASSALGSEDSYEQYF.

Of note for this clonotype: A much bigger clone sits one base away, suggesting this may be a read error. The chain is built from TRBV29-1 and TRBJ2-5; D call uncertain. The CDR3 sequence is 12 residues long. The V gene's germline CDR1 is SQVTM and CDR2 ANQGSEA. For the CDR3, the DNA is TGCAGCGTTGAGACAAACCAAGAGACCCAGTGCTTC. Translated: CSVETNQETQCF.

This clonotype was recorded many times. This chain joins TRBV14 and TRBJ1-2; 7 bases are shared with TRBD1. This CDR3 contains 13 residues. Germline CDR1 is SGHDN and CDR2 is FVKESK. V lost 4 bases to trimming and J lost 5 bases; unmatched junction nucleotides: 4. The CDR3 region has the DNA TGTGCCAGCAGCCGAACAGGGGAGTATGGCTACACCTTC. Its protein is CASSRTGEYGYTF.

By proportion, this clonotype is medium-sized (0.01 to 0.1%). This chain uses TRBV19 with TRBJ2-7; no clear D. V was trimmed by 3 bases and J by 3 bases, leaving 9 bases between them. Germline-derived CDR1 and CDR2 are LNHDA and SQIVND (reference sequence). The CDR3 extends over 13 amino acids. CDR3 in amino acids: CASSIGPFYEQYF. The CDR3 DNA sequence: TGTGCCAGTAGTATCGGGCCTTTCTACGAGCAGTACTTC.

This clonotype has a count of ten or more. CDR3 sequence reads: CSVRTGGELFF. Written as DNA, the CDR3 is TGCAGCGTTCGTACCGGCGGGGAGCTGTTTTTT. V gene TRBV29-1 combines with J gene TRBJ2-2, with no clear D. Trimming removed 5 bases at V and 7 bases at J, with 8 bases between. Germline loops: CDR1 SQVTM, CDR2 ANQGSEA. The CDR3 consists of 11 residues.

In this sample, this clonotype turned up many times. V usage is TRBV28 and J usage is TRBJ2-6; possible D gene TRBD2, 5 bases. Between the trimmed V and J ends, which lost 2 bases and 1 base, there was a span of 6 bases. CDR1 MDHEN and CDR2 SYDVKM come from the germline V gene. The CDR3 extends over 15 amino acids. Written as DNA, the CDR3 is TGTGCCAGCAGTTTAACTAGTTCTGGGGCCAACGTCCTGACTTTC. Encoded protein: CASSLTSSGANVLTF.

This chain connects TRBV5-4 to TRBJ2-5; 11 positions match TRBD2. The J segment lost 2 bases and the V segment lost 4 bases, leaving 7 bases of the junction unmatched. The CDR3 contains 16 residues. CDR1 and CDR2 (germline): SGHNT, YYREEE (reference sequence). The CDR3 bases are TGTGCCAGCAGCCCGCCGACTAGCGGGACACAAGAGACCCAGTACTTC. This gives the protein CASSPPTSGTQETQYF. The variable domain in full, completed from reference TRBV5-4 and TRBJ2-5, reads ETGVTQSPTHLIKTRGQQVTLRCSSQSGHNTVSWYQQALGQGPQFIFQYYREEENGRGNFPPRFSGLQFPNYSSELNVNALELDDSALYLCASSPPTSGTQETQYFGPGTRLLVL.

This clonotype appeared many times. This chain connects TRBV2 to TRBJ1-1; D gene ambiguous. There are 15 residues in the CDR3. V shed 0 bases and J shed 3 bases, with 11 bases lying between them. Germline V gene data show CDR1 as SNHLY and CDR2 as FYNNEI. This CDR3 is CASSEALRGDTEAFF. CDR3 nucleotide sequence: TGTGCCAGCAGTGAAGCGCTTCGGGGAGACACTGAAGCTTTCTTT.

This clonotype appeared many times. The genes are TRBV5-1 and TRBJ2-7, with D tentatively TRBD2 (5 bases). The length of the CDR3 is 13 residues. Germline CDR1 SGHRS, CDR2 YFSETQ. V lost 5 bases and J 7 bases, leaving 16 bases between the germline ends. The CDR3 DNA sequence: TGCGCCAGCAGTATCGGCAGGCCGGGGGAGCAGTACTTC. Its translation: CASSIGRPGEQYF.

Ten or more counts support this clonotype. The rearrangement links TRBV4-1 to TRBJ1-2, with TRBD1 matching over 8 bases. The CDR3 spans 13 residues. V shed 4 bases, J shed 8 bases, and the junction held 6 bases outside the gene matches. CDR1 is MGHRA and CDR2 is YSYEKL in the germline V gene. CDR3 nucleotide sequence: TGCGCCAGCAGCCTCAGGGGGCTTCGGGGCTACACCTTC. It encodes CASSLRGLRGYTF.

J is TRBJ2-7 and V is TRBV5-1, with D uncertain. This CDR3 has 15 residues. Germline V gives CDR1 SGHRS, CDR2 YFSETQ. V shed 0 bases and J shed 3 bases, with 13 bases lying between them. CDR3 DNA sequence: TGCGCCAGCAGCTTGGCCCCCGCCCCGAACTACGAGCAGTACTTC. Translation: CASSLAPAPNYEQYF.

The chain employs TRBV2 and TRBJ2-2, with D perhaps TRBD1 (6 bases). The V end lost 5 bases, the J end lost 2 bases, and 9 bases lay between the germline ends. This CDR3 has 14 residues. Germline assignment: CDR1 SNHLY and CDR2 FYNNEI. The CDR3 coding sequence is TGTGCCAGCAGTAGGACAGTCAACACCGGGGAGCTGTTTTTT. Its translation: CASSRTVNTGELFF.

This clonotype is labeled as medium-sized. The gene calls are TRBV6-2 or TRBV6-3 and TRBJ2-5; D unclear. V gave up 3 bases and J gave up 1 base, with 12 bases separating them. Germline V gives CDR1 MNHEY, CDR2 SVGEGT. This CDR3 region has 15 residues. Here the CDR3 DNA reads TGTGCCAGCAGTTATGGTGGGTCCTCCCAAGAGACCCAGTACTTC. This encodes CASSYGGSSQETQYF.

In this sample, this clonotype turned up many times. The chain has TRBV2 and TRBJ1-4; D is perhaps TRBD1 (6 bases). Trimming stripped 6 bases from V and 5 bases from J, with 19 bases between. This CDR3 region has 16 residues. CDR1 is SNHLY, CDR2 FYNNEI, per germline. CDR3 sequence (DNA): TGTGCCAGCAGCGCACCCGAGGGGGGGCGGAATGAAAAACTGTTTTTT. Protein: CASSAPEGGRNEKLFF. Variable domain in full (rest from reference TRBV2 and TRBJ1-4): EPEVTQTPSHQVTQMGQEVILRCVPISNHLYFYWYRQILGQKVEFLVSFYNNEISEKSEIFDDQFSVERPDGSNFTLKIRSTKLEDSAMYFCASSAPEGGRNEKLFFGSGTQLSVL.

By its share, this clonotype is medium-sized. The rearrangement uses TRBV18 and TRBJ1-5; 8 positions match TRBD1. With V trimmed by 3 bases and J by 4 bases, 8 bases remained unmatched. There are 16 residues in the CDR3. From germline, CDR1 is KGHSH and CDR2 LQKENI. For the CDR3, the DNA is TGTGCCAGCTCACCCCAGGGGGCTACCCTTAATCAGCCCCAGCATTTT. The encoded protein is CASSPQGATLNQPQHF.

Many counts were recorded for this clonotype. This chain joins TRBV27 and TRBJ2-7, with TRBD1 identical over 9 bases. The CDR3 spans 13 residues. Germline V gene lookup returns CDR1 MNHEY and CDR2 SMNVEV (reference sequence). J lost 5 bases, V lost 6 bases, and 5 bases had no gene match. CDR3 region: CASRPGQGDEQYF. In nucleotides, the CDR3 is TGTGCCAGCAGACCGGGACAGGGAGACGAGCAGTACTTC.

By sample fraction, this clonotype is medium-sized. The rearrangement links TRBV2 to TRBJ2-1; possible D gene TRBD2, 6 bases. Germline-derived CDR1 and CDR2 are SNHLY and FYNNEI. The CDR3 is made up of 15 amino acids. V was cut by 6 bases and J by 2 bases, with 14 bases left in between. This chain's CDR3 is CASSATSNPYNEQFF. As DNA, the CDR3 is TGTGCCAGCAGCGCGACTAGTAACCCCTACAATGAGCAGTTCTTC.

This clonotype has at least ten counts. The chain employs TRBV2 and TRBJ1-5; D is possibly TRBD1 (6 bases). V was shortened by 7 bases and J by 4 bases, with 14 bases between the two germline ends. CDR3 length: 14 residues. Germline-derived CDR1 and CDR2 are SNHLY and FYNNEI. The CDR3 loop is CASNSIQGNQPQHF. In DNA form, the CDR3 reads TGTGCCAGCAACTCGATACAGGGAAATCAGCCCCAGCATTTT.

This chain connects TRBV10-3 to TRBJ2-1; D remains ambiguous. There are 14 residues in the CDR3. CDR1 ENHRY and CDR2 SYGVKD come from the germline V gene. Deletions cut 4 bases from V and 5 bases from J, with 12 bases between. CDR3: CAISGRTENNEQFF. Written as DNA, the CDR3 is TGTGCCATCAGTGGTCGGACGGAGAACAATGAGCAGTTCTTC.

There are many counts of this clonotype. The chain recombines TRBV2 with TRBJ2-2; TRBD1 agrees at 8 bases. Trimming at V came to 2 bases and at J to 5 bases, leaving 7 bases not matched to a gene. CDR3 length equals 16 residues. From germline, CDR1 is SNHLY and CDR2 FYNNEI. Here the CDR3 DNA reads TGTGCCAGCAGTGAAAGTGGCCAGGGGGCTACCGGGGAGCTGTTTTTT. Protein sequence: CASSESGQGATGELFF. Full variable domain (missing parts from reference TRBV2 and TRBJ2-2): EPEVTQTPSHQVTQMGQEVILRCVPISNHLYFYWYRQILGQKVEFLVSFYNNEISEKSEIFDDQFSVERPDGSNFTLKIRSTKLEDSAMYFCASSESGQGATGELFFGEGSRLTVL.

This clonotype turned up a few times. The V call is TRBV29-1, the J call TRBJ1-3; no definite D call. Trimming shortened V by 4 bases and J by 3 bases, and 7 bases separated the two germline ends. Per germline, CDR1 SQVTM and CDR2 ANQGSEA. The length of the CDR3 is 12 residues. The CDR3 nucleotides are TGCAGCGTTGTGTTAGATGGAAACACCATATATTTT. It codes for CSVVLDGNTIYF.

This clonotype was detected ten times or more. This CDR3 is CASSLVIGTGEQSPLHF. The CDR3 DNA reads as TGTGCCAGCAGCTTAGTCATCGGGACAGGGGAGCAGTCACCCCTCCACTTT. J is TRBJ1-6 and V is TRBV7-2; 10 nucleotides line up with TRBD1. V dropped 1 base and J dropped 10; count of bases not matched to a gene: 10. CDR3 size: 17 residues. Germline V gene sequence: CDR1 SGHTA, CDR2 FQGNSA.

This clonotype was counted at least ten times. V gene TRBV10-3 combines with J gene TRBJ2-2; TRBD2 matches at 10 bases. With 6 bases clipped from V and 4 bases from J, the junction kept 2 bases outside the gene matches. The CDR3 is 14 amino acids. The germline V gene has CDR1 ENHRY and CDR2 SYGVKD. The CDR3 loop reads CAIRGLASTGELFF. The CDR3 region has the DNA TGTGCCATCAGGGGACTAGCGAGCACCGGGGAGCTGTTTTTT.

This clonotype was seen many times. The J gene is TRBJ2-7, the V gene TRBV5-1; D unclear. In germline, CDR1 is SGHRS, CDR2 YFSETQ. The CDR3 runs 16 residues. The V end lost 0 bases, the J end lost 0 bases, and 13 bases lay between the germline ends. In nucleotides, the CDR3 is TGCGCCAGCAGCTTGGCCCCGCGGATGGACTCCTACGAGCAGTACTTC. Translation: CASSLAPRMDSYEQYF.

In this sample, this clonotype turned up many times. The chain has TRBV6-2 or TRBV6-3 and TRBJ1-2; 8 bases fit TRBD1. Germline V gene sequence: CDR1 MNHEY, CDR2 SVGEGT. J lost 0 bases, V lost 8 bases, and 8 bases had no gene match. The CDR3 totals 15 residues. CDR3 nucleotide sequence: TGTGCCAGCCTGCGGGACAGGACGACTAACTATGGCTACACCTTC. Protein sequence: CASLRDRTTNYGYTF.